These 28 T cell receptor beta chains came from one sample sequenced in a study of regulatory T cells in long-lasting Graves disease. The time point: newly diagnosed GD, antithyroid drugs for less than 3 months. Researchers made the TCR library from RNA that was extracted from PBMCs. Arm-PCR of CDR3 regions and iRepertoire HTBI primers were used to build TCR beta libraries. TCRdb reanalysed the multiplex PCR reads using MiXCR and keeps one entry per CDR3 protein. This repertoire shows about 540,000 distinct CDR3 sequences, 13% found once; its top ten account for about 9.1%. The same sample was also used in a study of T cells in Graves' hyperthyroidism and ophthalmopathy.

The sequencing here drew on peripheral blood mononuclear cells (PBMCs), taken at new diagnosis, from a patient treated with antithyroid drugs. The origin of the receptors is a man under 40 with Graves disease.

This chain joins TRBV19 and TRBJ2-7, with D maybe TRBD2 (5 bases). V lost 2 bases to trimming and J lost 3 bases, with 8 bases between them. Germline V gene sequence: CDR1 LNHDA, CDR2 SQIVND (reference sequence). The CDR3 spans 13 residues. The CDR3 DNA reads TGTGCCAGTAGTATACGGGAATACTACGAGCAGTACTTC. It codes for CASSIREYYEQYF.

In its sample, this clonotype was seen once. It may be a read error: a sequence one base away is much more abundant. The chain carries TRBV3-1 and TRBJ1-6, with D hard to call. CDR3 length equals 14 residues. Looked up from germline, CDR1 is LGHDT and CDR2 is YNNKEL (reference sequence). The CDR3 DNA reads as TGTGCCAGCAGTCAAGGACGCTTCACTTTACCCCTCCACTTT. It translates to CASSQGRFTLPLHF.

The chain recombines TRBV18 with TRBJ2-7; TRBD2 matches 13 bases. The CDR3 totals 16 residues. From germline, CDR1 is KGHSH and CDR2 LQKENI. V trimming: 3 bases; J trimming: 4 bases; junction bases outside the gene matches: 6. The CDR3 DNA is TGTGCCAGCTCACCCGACACTAGCGGGAGGGGGTACGAGCAGTACTTC. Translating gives CASSPDTSGRGYEQYF.

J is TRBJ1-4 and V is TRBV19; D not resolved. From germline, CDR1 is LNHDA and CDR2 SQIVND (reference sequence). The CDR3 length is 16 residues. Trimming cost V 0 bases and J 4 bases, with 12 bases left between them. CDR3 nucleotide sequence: TGTGCCAGTAGTATAGATCGAACCGGAGGTAATGAAAAACTGTTTTTT. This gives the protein CASSIDRTGGNEKLFF.

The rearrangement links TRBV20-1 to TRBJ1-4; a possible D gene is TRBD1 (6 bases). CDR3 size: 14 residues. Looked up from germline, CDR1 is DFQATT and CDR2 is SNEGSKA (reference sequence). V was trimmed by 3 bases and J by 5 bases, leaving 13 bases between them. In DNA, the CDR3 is TGCAGTGCTAGCCCGGACAGTATAAATGAAAAACTGTTTTTT. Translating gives CSASPDSINEKLFF.

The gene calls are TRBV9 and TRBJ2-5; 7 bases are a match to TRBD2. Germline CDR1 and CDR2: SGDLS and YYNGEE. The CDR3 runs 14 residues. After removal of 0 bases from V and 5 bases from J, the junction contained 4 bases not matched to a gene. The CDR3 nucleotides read TGTGCCAGCAGCGTAGGACCCGGGAGGGAGACCCAGTACTTC. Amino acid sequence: CASSVGPGRETQYF.

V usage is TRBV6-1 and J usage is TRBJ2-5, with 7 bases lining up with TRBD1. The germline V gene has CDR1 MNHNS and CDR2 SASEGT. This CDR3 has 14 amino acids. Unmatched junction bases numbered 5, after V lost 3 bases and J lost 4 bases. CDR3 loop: CASSDDRERETQYF. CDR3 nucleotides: TGTGCCAGCAGTGATGACAGGGAGCGAGAGACCCAGTACTTC.

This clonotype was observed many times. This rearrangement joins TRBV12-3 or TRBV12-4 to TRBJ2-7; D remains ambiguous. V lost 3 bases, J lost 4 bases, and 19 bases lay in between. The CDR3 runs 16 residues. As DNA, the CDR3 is TGTGCCAGCAGTTTGGCCCAGCCGGCAGCCCAGTACGAGCAGTACTTC. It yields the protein CASSLAQPAAQYEQYF.

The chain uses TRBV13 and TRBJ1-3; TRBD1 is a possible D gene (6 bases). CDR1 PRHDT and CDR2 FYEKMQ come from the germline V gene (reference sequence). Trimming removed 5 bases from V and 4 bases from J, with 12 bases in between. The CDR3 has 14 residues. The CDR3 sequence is CASSPRTVGNTIYF. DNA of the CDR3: TGTGCCAGCAGCCCAAGGACAGTGGGAAACACCATATATTTT.

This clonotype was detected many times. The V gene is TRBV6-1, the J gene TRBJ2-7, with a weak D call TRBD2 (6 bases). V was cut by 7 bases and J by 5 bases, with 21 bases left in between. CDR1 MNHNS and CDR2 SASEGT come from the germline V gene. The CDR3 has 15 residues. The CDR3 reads CASTGSASEKDEQYF. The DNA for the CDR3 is TGTGCCAGCACGGGATCGGCTAGCGAGAAGGACGAGCAGTACTTC.

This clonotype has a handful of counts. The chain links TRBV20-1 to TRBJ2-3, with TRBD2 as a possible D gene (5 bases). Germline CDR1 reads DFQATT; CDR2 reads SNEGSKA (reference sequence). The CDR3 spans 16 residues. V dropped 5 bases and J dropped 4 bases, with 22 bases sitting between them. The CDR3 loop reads CSAVRGLDSLSDTQYF. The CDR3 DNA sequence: TGCAGTGCTGTGAGAGGACTGGACTCTTTGTCAGATACGCAGTATTTT.

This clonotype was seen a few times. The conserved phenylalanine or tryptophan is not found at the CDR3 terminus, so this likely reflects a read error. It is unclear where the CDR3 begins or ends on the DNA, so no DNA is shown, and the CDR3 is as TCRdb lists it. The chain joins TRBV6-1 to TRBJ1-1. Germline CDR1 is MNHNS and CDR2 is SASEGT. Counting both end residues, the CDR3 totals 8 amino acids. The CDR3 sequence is CASSPTTP.

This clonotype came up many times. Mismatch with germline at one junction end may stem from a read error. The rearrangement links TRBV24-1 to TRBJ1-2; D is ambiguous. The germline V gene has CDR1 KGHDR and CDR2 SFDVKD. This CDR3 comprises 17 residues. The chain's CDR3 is CATSDFGDLETVYCYTF. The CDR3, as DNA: TGTGCCACCAGTGATTTTGGGGATCTTGAAACGGTCTATTGCTACACCTTC.

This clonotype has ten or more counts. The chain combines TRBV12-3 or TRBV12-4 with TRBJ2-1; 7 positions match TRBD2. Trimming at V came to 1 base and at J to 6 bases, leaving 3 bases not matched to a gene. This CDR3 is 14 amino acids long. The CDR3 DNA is TGTGCCAGCAGTTTAGGGACTAGTTTCAATGAGCAGTTCTTC. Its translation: CASSLGTSFNEQFF.

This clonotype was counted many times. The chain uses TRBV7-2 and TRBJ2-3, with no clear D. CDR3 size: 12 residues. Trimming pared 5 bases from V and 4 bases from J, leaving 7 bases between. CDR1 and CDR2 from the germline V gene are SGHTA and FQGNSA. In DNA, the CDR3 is TGTGCCAGCAGCCGAAGGCCAGATACGCAGTATTTT. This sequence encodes CASSRRPDTQYF.

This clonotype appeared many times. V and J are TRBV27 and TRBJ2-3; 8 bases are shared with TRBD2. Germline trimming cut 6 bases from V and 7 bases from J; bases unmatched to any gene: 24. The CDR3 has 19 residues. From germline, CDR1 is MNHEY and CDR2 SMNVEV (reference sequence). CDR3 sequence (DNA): TGTGCCAGCAGCCCCGGGACTGGGACCCCAGCGGGAGTCGGAAATACGCAGTATTTT. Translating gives CASSPGTGTPAGVGNTQYF.

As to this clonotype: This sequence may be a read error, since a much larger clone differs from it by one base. CDR3 in amino acids: CASSLRGTGGSGANVLTF. Written as DNA, the CDR3 is TGTGCCAGCAGCCTCCGCGGGACAGGGGGCTCTGGGGCCAACGTCCTGACTTTC. The gene calls are TRBV2 and TRBJ2-6; 11 nucleotides agree with TRBD1. Germline CDR1 reads SNHLY; CDR2 reads FYNNEI. V lost 6 bases and J lost 0; bases outside the gene matches: 7. The CDR3 covers 18 residues.

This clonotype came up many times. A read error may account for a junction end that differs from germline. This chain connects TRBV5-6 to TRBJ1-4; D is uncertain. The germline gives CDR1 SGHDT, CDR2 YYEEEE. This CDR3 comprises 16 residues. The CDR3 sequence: CASSLLEMNVGVGLIF. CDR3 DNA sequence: TGTGCCAGCAGCTTGTTGGAGATGAACGTTGGGGTCGGTTTAATTTTT.

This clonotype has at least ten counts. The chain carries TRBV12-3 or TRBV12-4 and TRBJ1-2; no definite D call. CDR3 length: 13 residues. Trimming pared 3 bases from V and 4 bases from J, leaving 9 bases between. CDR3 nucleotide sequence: TGTGCCAGCAGTTTGTCAAGTGTCTATGGCTACACCTTC. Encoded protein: CASSLSSVYGYTF.

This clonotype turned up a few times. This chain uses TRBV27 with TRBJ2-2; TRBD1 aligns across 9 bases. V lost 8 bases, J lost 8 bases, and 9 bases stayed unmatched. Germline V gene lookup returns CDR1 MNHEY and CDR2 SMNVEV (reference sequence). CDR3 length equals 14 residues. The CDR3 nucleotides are TGTGCCAGCCGCCTCGGGACAGGGTCAGGGGAGCTGTTTTTT. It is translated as CASRLGTGSGELFF.

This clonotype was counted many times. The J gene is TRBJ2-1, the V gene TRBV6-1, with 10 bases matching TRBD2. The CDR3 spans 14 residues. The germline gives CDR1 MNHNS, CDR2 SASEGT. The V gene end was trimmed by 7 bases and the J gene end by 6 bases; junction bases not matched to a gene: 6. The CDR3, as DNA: TGTGCCAGCACTAGCGGGAGCGAGATCAATGAGCAGTTCTTC. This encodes CASTSGSEINEQFF.

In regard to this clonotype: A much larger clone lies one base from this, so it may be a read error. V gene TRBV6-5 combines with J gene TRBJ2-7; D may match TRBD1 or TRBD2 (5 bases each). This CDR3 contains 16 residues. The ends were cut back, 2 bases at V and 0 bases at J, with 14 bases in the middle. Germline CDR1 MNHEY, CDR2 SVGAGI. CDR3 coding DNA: TGTGCCAGCAGTTACGGGGGACGGTCACCCTCCTACGAGCAGTACTTC. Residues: CASSYGGRSPSYEQYF.

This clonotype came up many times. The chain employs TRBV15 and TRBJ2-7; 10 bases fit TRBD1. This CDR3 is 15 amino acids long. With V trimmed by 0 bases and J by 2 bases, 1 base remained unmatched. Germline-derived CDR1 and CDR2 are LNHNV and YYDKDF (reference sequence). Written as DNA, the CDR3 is TGTGCCACCAGCAGAGAAGGGACAGGGGCCTACGAGCAGTACTTC. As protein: CATSREGTGAYEQYF.

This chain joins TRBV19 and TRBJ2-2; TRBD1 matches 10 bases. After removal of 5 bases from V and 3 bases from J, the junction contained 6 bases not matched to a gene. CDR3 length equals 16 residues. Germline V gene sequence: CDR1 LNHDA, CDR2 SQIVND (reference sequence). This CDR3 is CASSRSGTGDTGELFF. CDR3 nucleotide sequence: TGTGCCAGTAGTCGTTCCGGGACAGGGGACACCGGGGAGCTGTTTTTT.

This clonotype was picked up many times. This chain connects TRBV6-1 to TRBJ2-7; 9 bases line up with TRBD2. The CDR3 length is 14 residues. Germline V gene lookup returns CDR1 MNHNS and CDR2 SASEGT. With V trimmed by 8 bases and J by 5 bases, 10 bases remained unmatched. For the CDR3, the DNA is TGTGCCAGCTCTACCCGGGCGGGAGGGCACGAGCAGTACTTC. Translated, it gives CASSTRAGGHEQYF.

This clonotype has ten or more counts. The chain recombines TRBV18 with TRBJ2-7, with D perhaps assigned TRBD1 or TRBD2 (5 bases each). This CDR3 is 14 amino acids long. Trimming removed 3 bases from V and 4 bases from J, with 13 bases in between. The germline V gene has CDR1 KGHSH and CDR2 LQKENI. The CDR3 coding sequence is TGTGCCAGCTCACCTCCGGGACCGACTTACGAGCAGTACTTC. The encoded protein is CASSPPGPTYEQYF.

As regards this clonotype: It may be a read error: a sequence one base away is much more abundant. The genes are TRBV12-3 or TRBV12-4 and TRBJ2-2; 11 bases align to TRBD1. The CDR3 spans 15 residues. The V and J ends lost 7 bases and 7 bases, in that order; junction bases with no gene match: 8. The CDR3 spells CASKSRTGGIGELFF. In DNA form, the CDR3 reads TGTGCCAGCAAGTCCCGGACAGGGGGCATCGGGGAGCTGTTTTTT.

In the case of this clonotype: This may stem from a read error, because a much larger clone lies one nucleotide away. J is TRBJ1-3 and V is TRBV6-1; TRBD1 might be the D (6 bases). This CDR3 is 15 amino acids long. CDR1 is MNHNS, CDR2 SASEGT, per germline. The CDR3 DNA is TGTGCCAGCAGCCAACAGGGCCTTGGCCGAAACGCCATATATTTT. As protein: CASSQQGLGRNAIYF.